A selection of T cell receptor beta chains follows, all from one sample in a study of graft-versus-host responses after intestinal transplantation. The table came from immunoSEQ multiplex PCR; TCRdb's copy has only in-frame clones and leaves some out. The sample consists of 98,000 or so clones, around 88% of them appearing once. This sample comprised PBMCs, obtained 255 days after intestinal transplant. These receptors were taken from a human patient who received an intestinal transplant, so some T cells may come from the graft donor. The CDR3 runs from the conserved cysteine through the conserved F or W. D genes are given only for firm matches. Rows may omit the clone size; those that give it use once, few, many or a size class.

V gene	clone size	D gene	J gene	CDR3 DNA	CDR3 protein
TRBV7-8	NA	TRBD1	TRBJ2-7	TGTGCCAGCAGACTCGGGACAGGGGTCGACGAGCAGTACTTC	CASRLGTGVDEQYF
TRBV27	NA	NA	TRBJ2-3	TGTGCCAGCAGTAGCCTGCAGGGGCCCACAGATACGCAGTATTTT	CASSSLQGPTDTQYF
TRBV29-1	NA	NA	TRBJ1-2	TGCAGCGTTGGTTGGGGGTTTAGCTATGGCTACACCTTC	CSVGWGFSYGYTF
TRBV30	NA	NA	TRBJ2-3	TGTGCCTGGAGAGGCCCGACCCGAACTACCACAGATACGCAGTATTTT	CAWRGPTRTTTDTQYF
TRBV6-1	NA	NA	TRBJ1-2	TGTGCCAGCAGTCCTCGGGACTGGGTTGTCTATGGCTACACCTTC	CASSPRDWVVYGYTF
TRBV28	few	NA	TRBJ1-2	TGTGCCAGCAGTCCAGGGTCCGGCTACACCTTC	CASSPGSGYTF
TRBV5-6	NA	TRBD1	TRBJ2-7	TGTGCCAGCAGCCTCCTCCGGGACAGCTCCTACGAGCAGTACTTC	CASSLLRDSSYEQYF
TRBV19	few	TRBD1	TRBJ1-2	TGTGCCAGTTCAGGACAGGGGAACTATGGCTACACCTTC	CASSGQGNYGYTF
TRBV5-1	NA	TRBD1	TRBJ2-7	TGCGCCAGCAGCTTGGCGGGACAGCTCTACGAGCAGTACTTC	CASSLAGQLYEQYF
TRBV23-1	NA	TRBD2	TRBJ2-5	TGCGCCAGCAGTCAACTTAAAACGACTAGCGGGGGTCAAGAGACCCAGTACTTC	CASSQLKTTSGGQETQYF
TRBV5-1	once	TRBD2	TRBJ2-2	TGCGCCAGCAGCCAGTGGGGAGCTAGCGGGGGGAACACCGGGGAGCTGTTTTTT	CASSQWGASGGNTGELFF
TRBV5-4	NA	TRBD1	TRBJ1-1	TGTGCCAGCAGCCAAACCGGACAGGGGAACACTGAAGCTTTCTTT	CASSQTGQGNTEAFF
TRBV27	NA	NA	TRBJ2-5	TGTGCCAGCAGGCCTTTGGATGAAGAGACCCAGTACTTC	CASRPLDEETQYF
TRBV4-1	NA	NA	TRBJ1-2	TGCGCCAGCAGTCTCCCTGGGTACTATGGCTACACCTTC	CASSLPGYYGYTF
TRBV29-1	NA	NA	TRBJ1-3	TGCAGCGTCGCAGGAGGAGAACCCTCTGGAAACACCATATATTTT	CSVAGGEPSGNTIYF
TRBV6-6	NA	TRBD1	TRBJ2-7	TGTGCCACACAAACCCGGGACAGGACCTACGAGCAGTACTTC	CATQTRDRTYEQYF
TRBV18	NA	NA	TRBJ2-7	TGTGCCAGCTCACCATATAACTGGACGGGTTCAGACGAGCAGTACTTC	CASSPYNWTGSDEQYF
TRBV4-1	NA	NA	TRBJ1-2	TGCGCCAGCAGCCAAGTAGCGGATGGCTACACCTTC	CASSQVADGYTF
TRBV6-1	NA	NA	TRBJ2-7	TGTGCCAGCAGTTTACTACCCGTACTCGAGCAGTACTTC	CASSLLPVLEQYF
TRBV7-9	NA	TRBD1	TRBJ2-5	TGTGCCAGCAGCTTAGGACACGGGACAGGGGAAGAGACCCAGTACTTC	CASSLGHGTGEETQYF
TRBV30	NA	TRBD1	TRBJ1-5	TGTGCCTGGAGTATCCGACAGGGTAGCAATCAGCCCCAGCATTTT	CAWSIRQGSNQPQHF
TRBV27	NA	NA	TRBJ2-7	TGTGCCAGCAGTTCGTCGTCTAGTCTCTACGAGCAGTACTTC	CASSSSSSLYEQYF
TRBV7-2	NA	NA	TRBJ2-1	TGTGCCAGCAGCTTAGTTTTTGGGAGGACGTTCTTC	CASSLVFGRTFF
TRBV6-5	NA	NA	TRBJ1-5	TGTGCCAGCAGTACCGGAAAATTAGGCAATCAGCCCCAGCATTTT	CASSTGKLGNQPQHF
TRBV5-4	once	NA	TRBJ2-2	TGTGCCAGCAGCCCGACTCAACAGGGACCCACCGGGGAGCTGTTTTTT	CASSPTQQGPTGELFF
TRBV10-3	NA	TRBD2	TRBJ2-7	TGTGCCTCGCGGGGACTAGCGGGCGAGCAGTACTTC	CASRGLAGEQYF
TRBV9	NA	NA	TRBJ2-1	TGTGCCAGCAGCGTAGCTCTTAGGTCCTACAATGAGCAGTTCTTC	CASSVALRSYNEQFF
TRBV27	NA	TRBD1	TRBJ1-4	TGTGCCAGCAGCTACGGACAGGGCGACTTGACTAATGAAAAACTGTTTTTT	CASSYGQGDLTNEKLFF
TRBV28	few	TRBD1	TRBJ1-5	TGTGCCAGCAACAGGGGACAGGCTCAGCCCCAGCATTTT	CASNRGQAQPQHF
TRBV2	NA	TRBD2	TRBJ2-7	TGTGCCAGCAGTGCCCAATTGGGAGGGGCGGGCTCCTACGAGCAGTACTTC	CASSAQLGGAGSYEQYF
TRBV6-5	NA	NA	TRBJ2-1	TGTGCCAGCAGTTACTCGGGTTCATTAGGCAATGAGCAGTTCTTC	CASSYSGSLGNEQFF
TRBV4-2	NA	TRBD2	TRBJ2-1	TGTGCCAGCAGCCAGCCCACTAGCGGGGGGGCCGATGAGCAGTTCTTC	CASSQPTSGGADEQFF
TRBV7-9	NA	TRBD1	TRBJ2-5	TGTGCCAGCAGTCGAACAGGGGGGCCCGAGACCCAGTACTTC	CASSRTGGPETQYF
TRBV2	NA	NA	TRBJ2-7	TGTGCCAGCAGGGTAAGCTCCTACGAGCAGTACTTC	CASRVSSYEQYF
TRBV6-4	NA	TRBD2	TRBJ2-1	TGTGCCAGCAGTGACGGTATTAGCGGGAGCAATGAGCAGTTCTTC	CASSDGISGSNEQFF
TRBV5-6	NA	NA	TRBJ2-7	TGTGCCAGCAGCCAGCCTGGGACTCCAATCTACGAGCAGTACTTC	CASSQPGTPIYEQYF
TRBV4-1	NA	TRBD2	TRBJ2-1	TGCGCCAGCAGCCAAGAGTGGCGGGGGGTCTTAGAGCAGTTCTTC	CASSQEWRGVLEQFF
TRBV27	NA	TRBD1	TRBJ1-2	TGTGCCAGCAGTCTATCGACAGGGAAATCCTATGGCTACACCTTC	CASSLSTGKSYGYTF
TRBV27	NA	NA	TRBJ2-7	TGTGCCACCGCCCAGGGCAGGACTTACGAGCAGTACTTC	CATAQGRTYEQYF
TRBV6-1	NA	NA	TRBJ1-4	TGTGCCAGCAGTGCGAGTGCAACTAATGAAAAACTGTTTTTT	CASSASATNEKLFF
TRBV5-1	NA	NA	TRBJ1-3	TGCGCCAGCAGCCCCCGCCCTGGAAACACCATATATTTT	CASSPRPGNTIYF
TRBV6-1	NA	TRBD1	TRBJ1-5	TGTGCCAGCAGTCTGTACAGGGGAGGGGATCAGCCCCAGCATTTT	CASSLYRGGDQPQHF
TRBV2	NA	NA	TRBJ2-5	TGTGCCAGCAGTTCCATCCGCGGACAGTCCTGGGATGAGACCCAGTACTTC	CASSSIRGQSWDETQYF